The clone carrying this T cell receptor (beta chain) was counted ten times or more. TCR beta CDR3 sequences were amplified from RNA transcripts. RT-PCR in the first round (using the HTBI primer set) targeted the TCR CDR3. TCRdb independently ran MiXCR on the multiplex PCR reads; one entry per CDR3 protein. The sample yields roughly 420,000 distinct CDR3 sequences, less than 20% seen once. The data stem from a study of T cells in Graves' hyperthyroidism and ophthalmopathy. The specimen was blood. The TCR originated in a woman under 30 with Graves' hyperthyroidism.

CDR3: CASSLALQRPTDTQYF. CDR3 in DNA: TGTGCCAGCAGCTTGGCCCTTCAGCGACCCACAGATACGCAGTATTTT. The chain is built from TRBV5-5 and TRBJ2-3; D uncertain. The CDR3 spans 16 residues. V was shortened by 0 bases and J by 2 bases, with 13 bases between the two germline ends. Looked up from germline, CDR1 is SGHKS and CDR2 is YYEKEE (reference sequence).